One and the same sample provided the 28 T cell receptor beta chains below, sequenced in a study of T cells in Graves' hyperthyroidism and ophthalmopathy (dated by TCRdb to between 2018 and 2021). Receptors were amplified or captured by multiplex PCR. Sequencing took place on an Illumina HiSeq 2000. The TCR beta CDR3 regions were amplified from the RNA transcripts. The first round of RT-PCR for the TCR CDR3 was performed with the HTBI primer set and the Qiagen OneStep RT-PCR kit. TCRdb reran the public reads through fastp at Q25 and MiXCR, keeping productive beta chains. Identical CDR3 protein sequences are pooled into one entry, listed with their most common genes and DNA. The sample table contains about 640,000 distinct CDR3 sequences; only one count was recorded for just under 45% of them. Clones ranked in the top ten supply roughly 7.2% of the sample. The sample comprised peripheral blood or thyroid tissue (not recorded which). Every receptor here comes from an adult man with Graves' disease, either hyperthyroidism or ophthalmopathy (not recorded which).

This clonotype has only a few counts. The genes are TRBV7-2 and TRBJ1-4, with a tentative D call TRBD1 (5 bases). Trimming left V 5 bases short and J 3 bases short, with 16 bases between. This CDR3 has 16 amino acids. Germline CDR1 SGHTA, CDR2 FQGNSA. The CDR3 nucleotides read TGTGCCAGCAGCACCGTTCTCTCGGGGGCTAATGAAAAACTGTTTTTT. Translated, it gives CASSTVLSGANEKLFF.

The chain is built from TRBV7-9 and TRBJ1-1; 9 positions agree with TRBD1. This CDR3 comprises 14 residues. Germline V lookup: CDR1 SEHNR, CDR2 FQNEAQ (reference sequence). V shed 6 bases, J shed 6 bases, and the junction held 8 bases outside the gene matches. The CDR3 DNA sequence: TGTGCCAGCAGTAGAACAGGGGGCGTCGCTGAAGCTTTCTTT. It encodes CASSRTGGVAEAFF.

V is TRBV7-8 and J is TRBJ2-5; the D gene is possibly TRBD1 (6 bases). CDR1 and CDR2 from the germline V gene are SGHVS and FQNEAQ. V was pared by 5 bases and J by 3 bases, with 10 bases between. The CDR3 is 13 amino acids. CDR3 sequence: CASSRQDEETQYF. CDR3 bases: TGTGCCAGCAGCCGACAGGACGAAGAGACCCAGTACTTC.

Of note for this clonotype: One end of the junction does not line up with germline, which may come from a read error. J is TRBJ2-7 and V is TRBV7-6, with 7 bases aligning to TRBD1. This CDR3 region has 18 residues. Per the germline V gene, CDR1 is SGHVS and CDR2 is FNYEAQ. CDR3 coding DNA: TGTGCCAGCAGCTTGGGGGCCGGGACAGCAATGAGCTCCTACGAGCAGTGCTTC. This codes for CASSLGAGTAMSSYEQCF.

This clonotype was recorded a few times. The chain has TRBV20-1 and TRBJ2-7; TRBD2 is a possible D gene (7 bases). This CDR3 is 13 amino acids long. V dropped 6 bases and J dropped 5 bases, with 17 bases sitting between them. CDR1 is DFQATT, CDR2 SNEGSKA, per germline (reference sequence). The CDR3 nucleotides read TGCAGTGCGGGGGGGCTCCACTCGGACGAGCAGTACTTC. Its translation is CSAGGLHSDEQYF.

The chain joins TRBV7-2 to TRBJ2-7; 11 bases match TRBD1. The CDR3 runs 15 residues. The V segment lost 5 bases and the J segment 2 bases; nucleotides outside the gene matches: 5. The germline CDR1 and CDR2 sequences are SGHTA and FQGNSA. CDR3 sequence (DNA): TGTGCCAGCAGCGCGGACAGGGGGCAGCCCTACGAGCAGTACTTC. Translation gives CASSADRGQPYEQYF.

The sample holds a few counts of this clonotype. Since the CDR3 does not end with the conserved phenylalanine or tryptophan, this likely comes from a read error. No DNA is shown, since the ends of the CDR3 on it are uncertain; the CDR3 is the one TCRdb lists. The rearrangement uses TRBV15 and TRBJ1-6. The CDR3 is 8 amino acids in total, end residues counted. Germline CDR1 LNHNV, CDR2 YYDKDF (reference sequence). Here the CDR3 reads CATSRDPQ.

V is TRBV7-2 and J is TRBJ2-3; D gene unclear. The V gene lost 5 bases and the J gene lost 6 bases, with 9 bases spanning the gap. The CDR3 has 12 residues. Per the germline V gene, CDR1 is SGHTA and CDR2 is FQGNSA. As DNA, the CDR3 is TGTGCCAGCAGCGCGTTTGGCGATACGCAGTATTTT. Translated: CASSAFGDTQYF. Full variable domain (outside the CDR3, taken from reference TRBV7-2 and TRBJ2-3): GAGVSQSPSNKVTEKGKDVELRCDPISGHTALYWYRQSLGQGLEFLIYFQGNSAPDKSGLPSDRFSAERTGGSVSTLTIQRTQQEDSAVYLCASSAFGDTQYFGPGTRLTVL.

The chain couples TRBV20-1 to TRBJ1-4; unclear D gene. The length of the CDR3 is 14 residues. From germline, CDR1 is DFQATT and CDR2 SNEGSKA (reference sequence). With 4 bases removed from V and 6 bases from J, the gap between germline ends came to 15 bases. CDR3 bases: TGCAGTGCTAAGGCGAAGCGGGTGGATGAAAAACTGTTTTTT. Amino acid sequence: CSAKAKRVDEKLFF.

This clonotype was seen more than once but under ten times. This chain uses TRBV2 with TRBJ1-1, with 7 nucleotides matching TRBD1. This CDR3 is built from 15 residues. With V trimmed by 2 bases and J by 4 bases, 7 bases remained unmatched. Per the germline V gene, CDR1 is SNHLY and CDR2 is FYNNEI. Here the CDR3 DNA reads TGTGCCAGCAGTGAACCGCGACAGGGACGCACTGAAGCTTTCTTT. This gives the protein CASSEPRQGRTEAFF.

About this clonotype: One junction end disagrees with the germline gene, perhaps due to a read error. This chain uses TRBV19 with TRBJ2-7; D is undetermined. The CDR3 totals 14 residues. Germline CDR1 and CDR2: LNHDA and SQIVND (reference sequence). The CDR3 reads CASSIAPLGYGQYF. The CDR3 DNA sequence: TGTGCCAGTAGTATAGCCCCACTTGGCTACGGGCAGTACTTC.

This clonotype was detected ten times or more. V and J are TRBV29-1 and TRBJ2-7; 8 bases are shared with TRBD2. The CDR3 totals 14 residues. The ends lost 4 bases at V and 2 bases at J; junction bases unmatched: 7. Germline V lookup: CDR1 SQVTM, CDR2 ANQGSEA. The CDR3 is CSVGGRGGTYEQYF. CDR3 nucleotide sequence: TGCAGCGTTGGAGGACGGGGGGGAACCTACGAGCAGTACTTC.

The chain couples TRBV10-3 to TRBJ1-1, with D tentatively TRBD1 (5 bases). This CDR3 spans 14 amino acids. In germline, CDR1 is ENHRY, CDR2 SYGVKD. With 5 bases removed from V and 0 bases from J, the gap between germline ends came to 10 bases. The CDR3 sequence is CAISNDRLNTEAFF. The CDR3 region has the DNA TGTGCCATCAGTAACGACAGATTGAACACTGAAGCTTTCTTT.

With respect to this clonotype: A read error may be the cause here, since a much bigger clone is one base away. This chain uses TRBV29-1 with TRBJ2-5; 7 bases line up with TRBD1. Germline CDR1 SQVTM, CDR2 ANQGSEA. The CDR3 spans 13 residues. In nucleotides, the CDR3 is TGCAGCGTTCCTATGACAGGGTTGGAGACCCGGTACTTC. Its translation: CSVPMTGLETRYF.

The genes are TRBV25-1 and TRBJ1-4, with TRBD1 identical over 11 bases. Looked up from germline, CDR1 is MGHDK and CDR2 is SYGVNS. The CDR3 sequence is 13 residues long. The CDR3 protein is CARPRTGGEKLFF. CDR3 DNA sequence: TGTGCTAGACCGAGGACAGGGGGCGAAAAACTGTTTTTT.

The CDR3 region is CATWGQPTYEQYF. CDR3 in DNA: TGTGCCACCTGGGGACAGCCAACCTACGAGCAGTACTTC. The genes are TRBV7-2 and TRBJ2-7; TRBD1 aligns across 7 bases. The germline V gene encodes CDR1 SGHTA and CDR2 FQGNSA. V shed 10 bases, J shed 2 bases, and the junction held 8 bases outside the gene matches. The CDR3 covers 13 residues.

Of note for this clonotype: A single base separates this from a much larger clone, so it may be a read error. The J gene is TRBJ2-7, the V gene TRBV2; TRBD1 matches 7 bases. The CDR3 spans 14 residues. CDR1 and CDR2 (germline): SNHLY, FYNNEI. With V trimmed by 7 bases and J by 9 bases, 15 bases remained unmatched. The CDR3 here is CASKFQQGRDGQYF. CDR3 coding DNA: TGTGCCAGCAAATTCCAACAGGGGCGAGACGGGCAGTACTTC.

This clonotype was seen repeatedly, ten times or more. The chain uses TRBV14 and TRBJ1-6, with TRBD1 as a possible D gene (5 bases). Germline V gene lookup returns CDR1 SGHDN and CDR2 FVKESK. The CDR3 spans 15 residues. The ends were cut back, 0 bases at V and 10 bases at J, with 13 bases in the middle. The CDR3 protein is CASSQDLQGNSPLHF. The CDR3, as DNA: TGTGCCAGCAGCCAAGATCTCCAGGGCAACTCACCCCTCCACTTT.

The chain combines TRBV7-9 with TRBJ2-5; D call uncertain. The germline CDR1 and CDR2 sequences are SEHNR and FQNEAQ (reference sequence). This CDR3 has 12 amino acids. Trimming left V 4 bases short and J 5 bases short, with 8 bases between. CDR3 bases: TGTGCCAGCAGCTCCCCTCTCGAGACCCAGTACTTC. Translation: CASSSPLETQYF.

The chain combines TRBV24-1 with TRBJ1-2; 8 bases are shared with TRBD1. The J segment lost 8 bases and the V segment lost 3 bases, leaving 4 bases of the junction unmatched. CDR1 and CDR2 (germline): KGHDR, SFDVKD. CDR3 length: 13 residues. CDR3 region: CATSDATGAGYTF. CDR3 bases: TGTGCCACCAGTGATGCGACAGGGGCAGGCTACACCTTC.

In the case of this clonotype: A junction boundary mismatches the germline segment, possibly from a read error. The rearrangement links TRBV7-6 to TRBJ2-7, with a possible D match to TRBD1 (6 bases). CDR1 and CDR2 (germline): SGHVS, FNYEAQ. The CDR3 consists of 14 residues. The chain's CDR3 is CASSLPGQTYGQYF. DNA for the CDR3: TGTGCCAGCAGTTTGCCCGGACAGACCTACGGGCAGTACTTC.

V and J are TRBV7-2 and TRBJ2-6; possible D gene TRBD2, 7 bases. V was shortened by 4 bases and J by 4 bases, with 17 bases between the two germline ends. Germline values: CDR1 SGHTA, CDR2 FQGNSA. This CDR3 has 17 amino acids. CDR3: CASSSPGGGTGANVLTF. CDR3 DNA: TGTGCCAGCAGCTCTCCCGGCGGGGGCACAGGGGCCAACGTCCTGACTTTC.

In this sample, this clonotype turned up a few times. The chain combines TRBV7-9 with TRBJ1-3; 7 bases agree with TRBD1. Unmatched junction bases numbered 8, after V lost 2 bases and J lost 4 bases. Per germline, CDR1 SEHNR and CDR2 FQNEAQ (reference sequence). The CDR3 consists of 16 residues. The chain's CDR3 is CASSLRATGAGNTIYF. The DNA of the CDR3 is TGTGCCAGCAGCTTAAGAGCAACAGGGGCCGGAAACACCATATATTTT.

This clonotype has just a few counts. This rearrangement joins TRBV19 to TRBJ1-5; D uncertain. The V and J ends lost 3 bases and 4 bases respectively, with 4 bases between them. The length of the CDR3 is 12 residues. Germline V gene sequence: CDR1 LNHDA, CDR2 SQIVND (reference sequence). CDR3 region: CASSMVNQPQHF. The CDR3 DNA sequence: TGTGCCAGTAGTATGGTTAATCAGCCCCAGCATTTT.

A word on this clonotype: A read error may be the cause here, since a much bigger clone is one base away. V is TRBV15 and J is TRBJ1-4; possible D gene TRBD1, 6 bases. The CDR3 runs 16 residues. Trimming removed 0 bases from V and 8 bases from J, with 16 bases in between. In germline, CDR1 is LNHNV, CDR2 YYDKDF (reference sequence). The CDR3 bases are TGTGCCACCAGCAGAGATCCCCTAAACAGGGTGGAAAAACTGTTTTTT. It codes for CATSRDPLNRVEKLFF. The full variable domain, in which reference TRBV15 and TRBJ1-4 provide the parts outside the CDR3, is DAMVIQNPRYQVTQFGKPVTLSCSQTLNHNVMYWYQQKSSQAPKLLFHYYDKDFNNEADTPDNFQSRRPNTSFCFLDIRSPGLGDTAMYLCATSRDPLNRVEKLFFGSGTQLSVL.

This clonotype was counted between two and nine times. The J gene is TRBJ1-5, the V gene TRBV25-1; 7 nucleotides align to TRBD1. Germline CDR1 MGHDK, CDR2 SYGVNS. The CDR3 consists of 15 residues. V shed 5 bases, J shed 1 base, and the junction held 5 bases outside the gene matches. The CDR3 DNA reads TGTGCCAGCAGTTTAGTACAGGGGAGCAATCAGCCCCAGCATTTT. Translating gives CASSLVQGSNQPQHF.

This clonotype was counted once. One end of the junction is discordant with germline, which a read error may explain. The V call is TRBV6-6, the J call TRBJ2-6, with 10 bases lining up with TRBD1. The CDR3 covers 18 residues. Germline CDR1 is MNHNY and CDR2 is SVGAGI (reference sequence). The CDR3 protein is CASRRGTGQGSGANALTF. Here the CDR3 DNA reads TGTGCCAGCAGGCGGGGAACGGGACAGGGGTCAGGGGCCAACGCCCTGACTTTC.

This clonotype was recorded at least ten times. The chain links TRBV5-5 to TRBJ1-4; the D is unclear. The V and J ends lost 0 bases and 4 bases respectively, with 4 bases between them. The CDR3 length is 13 residues. Germline-derived CDR1 and CDR2 are SGHKS and YYEKEE (reference sequence). The CDR3 spells CASSLAINEKLFF. CDR3 nucleotides: TGTGCCAGCAGCTTGGCTATTAATGAAAAACTGTTTTTT.